This passage covers 23 T cell receptor beta chains from one sample sequenced in a study of blood T cell repertoires in COVID-19. Some clones are missing from TCRdb's copy, which holds only in-frame ones; the method was immunoSEQ multiplex PCR. The sample yields around 100,000 clones, 70% to 80% seen once. Sample: peripheral blood. These receptors were obtained from a man between 65 and 85 years old with active or convalescent COVID-19.

The chain carries TRBV2 and TRBJ2-5, with a possible D match to TRBD2 (7 bases). Germline lookup yields CDR1 SNHLY and CDR2 FYNNEI. The CDR3 is 14 amino acids. Trimming removed 5 bases from V and 5 bases from J, with 15 bases in between. The CDR3 region is CASSPGGVRETQYF. Here the CDR3 DNA reads TGTGCCAGCAGTCCGGGGGGCGTACGGGAGACCCAGTACTTC.

The CDR3 reads CASSLQGSDNSPLHF. CDR3 nucleotides: TGCGCCAGCAGCTTACAGGGGTCCGATAATTCACCCCTCCACTTT. This chain uses TRBV5-1 with TRBJ1-6; 7 nucleotides line up with TRBD1. The J segment lost 5 bases and the V segment lost 2 bases, leaving 4 bases of the junction unmatched. This CDR3 spans 15 amino acids. Per the germline V gene, CDR1 is SGHRS and CDR2 is YFSETQ.

The chain has TRBV6-2 or TRBV6-3 and TRBJ1-1; weak D call: TRBD1 (5 bases). CDR1 MNHEY and CDR2 SVGEGT come from the germline V gene. V dropped 3 bases and J dropped 0 bases, with 17 bases sitting between them. The CDR3 has 17 residues. DNA for the CDR3: TGTGCCAGCAGTTATGTTCTGGCTGGGACTTTGAACACTGAAGCTTTCTTT. Amino acids: CASSYVLAGTLNTEAFF.

The chain uses TRBV3-1 (or the pseudogene TRBV3-2) and TRBJ2-2; D is perhaps TRBD2 (6 bases). The CDR3 runs to 15 residues. Germline CDR1 and CDR2: LGHDT and YNNKEL (reference sequence). Trimming cost V 3 bases and J 6 bases, with 14 bases left between them. CDR3: CASSQWDWGAGELFF. The CDR3 DNA reads as TGTGCCAGCAGCCAGTGGGACTGGGGTGCCGGGGAGCTGTTTTTT.

In DNA, the CDR3 is TGCGCCAGCAGCCAGGATTTTATAGCGGGAGGAACAGATACGCAGTATTTT. The encoded protein is CASSQDFIAGGTDTQYF. V gene TRBV4-3 combines with J gene TRBJ2-3, with 10 bases identical to TRBD2. V shed 3 bases and J 3 bases; nucleotides not matched to a gene: 9. The CDR3 loop spans 17 amino acids. Per the germline V gene, CDR1 is LGHNA and CDR2 is YSLEER.

CDR3 region: CASSSPGRNTEAFF. The CDR3 coding sequence is TGTGCCAGCAGCTCACCCGGTAGGAACACTGAAGCTTTCTTT. This sequence joins TRBV5-4 and TRBJ1-1; D is uncertain. V was shortened by 3 bases and J by 1 base, with 10 bases between the two germline ends. The CDR3 consists of 14 residues. The germline CDR1 and CDR2 sequences are SGHNT and YYREEE (reference sequence). Together with reference TRBV5-4 and TRBJ1-1, the CDR3 gives the full variable domain: ETGVTQSPTHLIKTRGQQVTLRCSSQSGHNTVSWYQQALGQGPQFIFQYYREEENGRGNFPPRFSGLQFPNYSSELNVNALELDDSALYLCASSSPGRNTEAFFGQGTRLTVV.

J is TRBJ1-2 and V is TRBV6-5; 8 nucleotides align to TRBD1. The V and J ends lost 9 bases and 2 bases, in that order; junction bases with no gene match: 8. CDR1 is MNHEY and CDR2 is SVGAGI in the germline V gene. CDR3 length: 14 amino acids. CDR3: CASSPTGGNYGYTF. DNA of the CDR3: TGTGCCAGTTCACCCACAGGGGGGAACTATGGCTACACCTTC.

The gene calls are TRBV5-8 and TRBJ1-6; 9 nucleotides agree with TRBD1. Germline CDR1 and CDR2: SGHTS and YDEGEE. Germline trimming cut 0 bases from V and 9 bases from J; bases unmatched to any gene: 7. The CDR3 is 16 amino acids. Written as DNA, the CDR3 is TGTGCCAGCAGCTTGGTACTGGGACAGGGAAGTTCACCCCTCCACTTT. Residues: CASSLVLGQGSSPLHF. Variable domain in full (rest from reference TRBV5-8 and TRBJ1-6): EAGVTQSPTHLIKTRGQQATLRCSPISGHTSVYWYQQALGLGLQFLLWYDEGEERNRGNFPPRFSGRQFPNYSSELNVNALELEDSALYLCASSLVLGQGSSPLHFGNGTRLTVT.

This clone showed up just a few times. The chain carries TRBV19 and TRBJ2-2; 10 bases are shared with TRBD1. V dropped 8 bases and J dropped 1; count of bases not matched to a gene: 7. This CDR3 contains 16 residues. The germline CDR1 and CDR2 sequences are LNHDA and SQIVND (reference sequence). Written as DNA, the CDR3 is TGTGCCAGTGCCTTAGGACAGGGGGTGAACACCGGGGAGCTGTTTTTT. Encoded protein: CASALGQGVNTGELFF. The whole variable domain, filled in from reference TRBV19 and TRBJ2-2, reads DGGITQSPKYLFRKEGQNVTLSCEQNLNHDAMYWYRQDPGQGLRLIYYSQIVNDFQKGDIAEGYSVSREKKESFPLTVTSAQKNPTAFYLCASALGQGVNTGELFFGEGSRLTVL.

The rearrangement uses TRBV3-1 (or the pseudogene TRBV3-2) and TRBJ1-2; TRBD1 agrees at 8 bases. After removal of 3 bases from V and 0 bases from J, the junction contained 6 bases not matched to a gene. The CDR3 runs 16 residues. Germline V gene data show CDR1 as LGHDT and CDR2 as YNNKEL (reference sequence). CDR3 DNA: TGTGCCAGCAGCCAGGGCCCGGGACAGGCTAACTATGGCTACACCTTC. Translating gives CASSQGPGQANYGYTF.

This clone was observed at least ten times. The chain recombines TRBV5-1 with TRBJ2-1; 7 bases fit TRBD1. The V and J ends lost 10 bases and 3 bases, in that order; junction bases with no gene match: 4. The CDR3 totals 12 residues. Germline V gives CDR1 SGHRS, CDR2 YFSETQ. CDR3 region: CAVTGIYNEQFF. DNA of the CDR3: TGCGCCGTGACAGGGATCTACAATGAGCAGTTCTTC.

This chain uses TRBV5-5 with TRBJ2-7; 9 bases fit TRBD2. From germline, CDR1 is SGHKS and CDR2 YYEKEE (reference sequence). The CDR3 runs 17 residues. V was pared by 2 bases and J by 0 bases, with 9 bases of the junction left unmatched. CDR3 region: CASSFVLAGRSSYEQYF. CDR3 nucleotide sequence: TGTGCCAGCAGCTTTGTTCTAGCGGGAAGAAGCTCCTACGAGCAGTACTTC.

The chain is built from TRBV10-3 and TRBJ2-2; possibly TRBD2 for D (5 bases). Trimming took 11 bases from V and 8 from J, leaving 21 bases between them. The length of the CDR3 is 14 residues. Germline-derived CDR1 and CDR2 are ENHRY and SYGVKD. In DNA, the CDR3 is TGTGCCTCCGCCACAGCGGAAGGGAGTGGGGAGCTGTTTTTT. Translating gives CASATAEGSGELFF.

CDR3 loop: CASSQRGFGGYTF. The CDR3 DNA sequence: TGTGCCAGCAGCCAAAGGGGGTTTGGGGGCTACACCTTC. The J gene is TRBJ1-2, the V gene TRBV4-2; tentative D call: TRBD1 (6 bases). Per germline, CDR1 LGHNA and CDR2 YNFKEQ. The CDR3 runs 13 residues. V was trimmed by 2 bases and J by 8 bases, leaving 12 bases between them.

A few counts support this clone. The chain has TRBV30 and TRBJ1-2; 7 bases fit TRBD1. The V and J ends lost 1 base and 4 bases, in that order; junction bases with no gene match: 12. This CDR3 has 16 residues. Germline V gives CDR1 GTSNPN, CDR2 SVGIG (reference sequence). The chain's CDR3 is CAWSGVNRGIGYGYTF. The CDR3 coding sequence is TGTGCCTGGAGTGGGGTCAACAGGGGAATCGGCTATGGCTACACCTTC.

The rearrangement joins TRBV28 to TRBJ2-2, with 8 bases aligning to TRBD2. V gave up 8 bases and J gave up 1 base; unmatched junction bases: 6. From germline, CDR1 is MDHEN and CDR2 SYDVKM. This CDR3 region has 15 residues. In DNA, the CDR3 is TGTGCCAGCCGCCGCGGGGGGAGGAACACCGGGGAGCTGTTTTTT. Amino acid sequence: CASRRGGRNTGELFF.

The chain couples TRBV6-2 or TRBV6-3 to TRBJ2-7; 9 nucleotides align to TRBD2. CDR3 length equals 14 residues. Germline trimming cut 5 bases from V and 3 bases from J; bases unmatched to any gene: 5. Germline loops: CDR1 MNHEY, CDR2 SVGEGT. The CDR3 is CASSNPSGDYEQYF. CDR3 nucleotides: TGTGCCAGCAGTAACCCTAGCGGGGACTACGAGCAGTACTTC.

The rearrangement joins TRBV6-1 to TRBJ1-2, with a possible D match to TRBD1 (5 bases). This CDR3 comprises 12 residues. Germline CDR1 is MNHNS and CDR2 is SASEGT. V shed 3 bases and J shed 7 bases, with 9 bases lying between them. The CDR3 DNA follows: TGTGCCAGCAGTGACAGGGCAAGTGGCTACACCTTC. Residues: CASSDRASGYTF.

The V gene is TRBV5-4, the J gene TRBJ1-2; perhaps TRBD1 as D (5 bases). V was pared by 7 bases and J by 4 bases, with 14 bases between. CDR3 size: 13 residues. In germline, CDR1 is SGHNT, CDR2 YYREEE (reference sequence). The chain's CDR3 is CASSPDSPYGYTF. CDR3 bases: TGTGCCAGCTCCCCTGACAGTCCCTATGGCTACACCTTC.

This clone came up a few times. The chain employs TRBV24-1 and TRBJ1-2; TRBD1 is a possible D gene (5 bases). V dropped 9 bases and J dropped 4 bases, with 17 bases sitting between them. Germline CDR1 reads KGHDR; CDR2 reads SFDVKD. The CDR3 is 14 residues long. The CDR3 loop reads CATRKGRQGYGYTF. Written as DNA, the CDR3 is TGTGCCACCCGGAAGGGGCGTCAGGGCTATGGCTACACCTTC.

The table lists this clone with a count of one. The J gene is TRBJ1-1, the V gene TRBV5-6; TRBD1 agrees at 7 bases. Germline V gene sequence: CDR1 SGHDT, CDR2 YYEEEE. This CDR3 region has 15 residues. Germline trimming cut 5 bases from V and 3 bases from J; bases unmatched to any gene: 10. In DNA form, the CDR3 reads TGTGCCAGCAGGTACTTGACAGGGTTCGACACTGAAGCTTTCTTT. It is translated as CASRYLTGFDTEAFF.

The chain joins TRBV7-9 to TRBJ2-7; TRBD2 aligns across 8 bases. The CDR3 length is 15 residues. Trimming took 4 bases from V and 4 from J; bases not matched to a gene: 9. CDR1 SEHNR and CDR2 FQNEAQ come from the germline V gene (reference sequence). The CDR3 protein is CASSSIRGGQYEQYF. The CDR3 region has the DNA TGTGCCAGCAGCTCCATCCGGGGGGGCCAGTACGAGCAGTACTTC.

The chain joins TRBV6-4 to TRBJ2-6; D gene ambiguous. The V gene's germline CDR1 is MRHNA and CDR2 SNTAGT. This CDR3 has 14 amino acids. V was shortened by 4 bases and J by 1 base, with 5 bases between the two germline ends. CDR3 loop: CASSARSGANVLTF. The CDR3 DNA reads TGTGCCAGCAGTGCCAGATCTGGGGCCAACGTCCTGACTTTC.